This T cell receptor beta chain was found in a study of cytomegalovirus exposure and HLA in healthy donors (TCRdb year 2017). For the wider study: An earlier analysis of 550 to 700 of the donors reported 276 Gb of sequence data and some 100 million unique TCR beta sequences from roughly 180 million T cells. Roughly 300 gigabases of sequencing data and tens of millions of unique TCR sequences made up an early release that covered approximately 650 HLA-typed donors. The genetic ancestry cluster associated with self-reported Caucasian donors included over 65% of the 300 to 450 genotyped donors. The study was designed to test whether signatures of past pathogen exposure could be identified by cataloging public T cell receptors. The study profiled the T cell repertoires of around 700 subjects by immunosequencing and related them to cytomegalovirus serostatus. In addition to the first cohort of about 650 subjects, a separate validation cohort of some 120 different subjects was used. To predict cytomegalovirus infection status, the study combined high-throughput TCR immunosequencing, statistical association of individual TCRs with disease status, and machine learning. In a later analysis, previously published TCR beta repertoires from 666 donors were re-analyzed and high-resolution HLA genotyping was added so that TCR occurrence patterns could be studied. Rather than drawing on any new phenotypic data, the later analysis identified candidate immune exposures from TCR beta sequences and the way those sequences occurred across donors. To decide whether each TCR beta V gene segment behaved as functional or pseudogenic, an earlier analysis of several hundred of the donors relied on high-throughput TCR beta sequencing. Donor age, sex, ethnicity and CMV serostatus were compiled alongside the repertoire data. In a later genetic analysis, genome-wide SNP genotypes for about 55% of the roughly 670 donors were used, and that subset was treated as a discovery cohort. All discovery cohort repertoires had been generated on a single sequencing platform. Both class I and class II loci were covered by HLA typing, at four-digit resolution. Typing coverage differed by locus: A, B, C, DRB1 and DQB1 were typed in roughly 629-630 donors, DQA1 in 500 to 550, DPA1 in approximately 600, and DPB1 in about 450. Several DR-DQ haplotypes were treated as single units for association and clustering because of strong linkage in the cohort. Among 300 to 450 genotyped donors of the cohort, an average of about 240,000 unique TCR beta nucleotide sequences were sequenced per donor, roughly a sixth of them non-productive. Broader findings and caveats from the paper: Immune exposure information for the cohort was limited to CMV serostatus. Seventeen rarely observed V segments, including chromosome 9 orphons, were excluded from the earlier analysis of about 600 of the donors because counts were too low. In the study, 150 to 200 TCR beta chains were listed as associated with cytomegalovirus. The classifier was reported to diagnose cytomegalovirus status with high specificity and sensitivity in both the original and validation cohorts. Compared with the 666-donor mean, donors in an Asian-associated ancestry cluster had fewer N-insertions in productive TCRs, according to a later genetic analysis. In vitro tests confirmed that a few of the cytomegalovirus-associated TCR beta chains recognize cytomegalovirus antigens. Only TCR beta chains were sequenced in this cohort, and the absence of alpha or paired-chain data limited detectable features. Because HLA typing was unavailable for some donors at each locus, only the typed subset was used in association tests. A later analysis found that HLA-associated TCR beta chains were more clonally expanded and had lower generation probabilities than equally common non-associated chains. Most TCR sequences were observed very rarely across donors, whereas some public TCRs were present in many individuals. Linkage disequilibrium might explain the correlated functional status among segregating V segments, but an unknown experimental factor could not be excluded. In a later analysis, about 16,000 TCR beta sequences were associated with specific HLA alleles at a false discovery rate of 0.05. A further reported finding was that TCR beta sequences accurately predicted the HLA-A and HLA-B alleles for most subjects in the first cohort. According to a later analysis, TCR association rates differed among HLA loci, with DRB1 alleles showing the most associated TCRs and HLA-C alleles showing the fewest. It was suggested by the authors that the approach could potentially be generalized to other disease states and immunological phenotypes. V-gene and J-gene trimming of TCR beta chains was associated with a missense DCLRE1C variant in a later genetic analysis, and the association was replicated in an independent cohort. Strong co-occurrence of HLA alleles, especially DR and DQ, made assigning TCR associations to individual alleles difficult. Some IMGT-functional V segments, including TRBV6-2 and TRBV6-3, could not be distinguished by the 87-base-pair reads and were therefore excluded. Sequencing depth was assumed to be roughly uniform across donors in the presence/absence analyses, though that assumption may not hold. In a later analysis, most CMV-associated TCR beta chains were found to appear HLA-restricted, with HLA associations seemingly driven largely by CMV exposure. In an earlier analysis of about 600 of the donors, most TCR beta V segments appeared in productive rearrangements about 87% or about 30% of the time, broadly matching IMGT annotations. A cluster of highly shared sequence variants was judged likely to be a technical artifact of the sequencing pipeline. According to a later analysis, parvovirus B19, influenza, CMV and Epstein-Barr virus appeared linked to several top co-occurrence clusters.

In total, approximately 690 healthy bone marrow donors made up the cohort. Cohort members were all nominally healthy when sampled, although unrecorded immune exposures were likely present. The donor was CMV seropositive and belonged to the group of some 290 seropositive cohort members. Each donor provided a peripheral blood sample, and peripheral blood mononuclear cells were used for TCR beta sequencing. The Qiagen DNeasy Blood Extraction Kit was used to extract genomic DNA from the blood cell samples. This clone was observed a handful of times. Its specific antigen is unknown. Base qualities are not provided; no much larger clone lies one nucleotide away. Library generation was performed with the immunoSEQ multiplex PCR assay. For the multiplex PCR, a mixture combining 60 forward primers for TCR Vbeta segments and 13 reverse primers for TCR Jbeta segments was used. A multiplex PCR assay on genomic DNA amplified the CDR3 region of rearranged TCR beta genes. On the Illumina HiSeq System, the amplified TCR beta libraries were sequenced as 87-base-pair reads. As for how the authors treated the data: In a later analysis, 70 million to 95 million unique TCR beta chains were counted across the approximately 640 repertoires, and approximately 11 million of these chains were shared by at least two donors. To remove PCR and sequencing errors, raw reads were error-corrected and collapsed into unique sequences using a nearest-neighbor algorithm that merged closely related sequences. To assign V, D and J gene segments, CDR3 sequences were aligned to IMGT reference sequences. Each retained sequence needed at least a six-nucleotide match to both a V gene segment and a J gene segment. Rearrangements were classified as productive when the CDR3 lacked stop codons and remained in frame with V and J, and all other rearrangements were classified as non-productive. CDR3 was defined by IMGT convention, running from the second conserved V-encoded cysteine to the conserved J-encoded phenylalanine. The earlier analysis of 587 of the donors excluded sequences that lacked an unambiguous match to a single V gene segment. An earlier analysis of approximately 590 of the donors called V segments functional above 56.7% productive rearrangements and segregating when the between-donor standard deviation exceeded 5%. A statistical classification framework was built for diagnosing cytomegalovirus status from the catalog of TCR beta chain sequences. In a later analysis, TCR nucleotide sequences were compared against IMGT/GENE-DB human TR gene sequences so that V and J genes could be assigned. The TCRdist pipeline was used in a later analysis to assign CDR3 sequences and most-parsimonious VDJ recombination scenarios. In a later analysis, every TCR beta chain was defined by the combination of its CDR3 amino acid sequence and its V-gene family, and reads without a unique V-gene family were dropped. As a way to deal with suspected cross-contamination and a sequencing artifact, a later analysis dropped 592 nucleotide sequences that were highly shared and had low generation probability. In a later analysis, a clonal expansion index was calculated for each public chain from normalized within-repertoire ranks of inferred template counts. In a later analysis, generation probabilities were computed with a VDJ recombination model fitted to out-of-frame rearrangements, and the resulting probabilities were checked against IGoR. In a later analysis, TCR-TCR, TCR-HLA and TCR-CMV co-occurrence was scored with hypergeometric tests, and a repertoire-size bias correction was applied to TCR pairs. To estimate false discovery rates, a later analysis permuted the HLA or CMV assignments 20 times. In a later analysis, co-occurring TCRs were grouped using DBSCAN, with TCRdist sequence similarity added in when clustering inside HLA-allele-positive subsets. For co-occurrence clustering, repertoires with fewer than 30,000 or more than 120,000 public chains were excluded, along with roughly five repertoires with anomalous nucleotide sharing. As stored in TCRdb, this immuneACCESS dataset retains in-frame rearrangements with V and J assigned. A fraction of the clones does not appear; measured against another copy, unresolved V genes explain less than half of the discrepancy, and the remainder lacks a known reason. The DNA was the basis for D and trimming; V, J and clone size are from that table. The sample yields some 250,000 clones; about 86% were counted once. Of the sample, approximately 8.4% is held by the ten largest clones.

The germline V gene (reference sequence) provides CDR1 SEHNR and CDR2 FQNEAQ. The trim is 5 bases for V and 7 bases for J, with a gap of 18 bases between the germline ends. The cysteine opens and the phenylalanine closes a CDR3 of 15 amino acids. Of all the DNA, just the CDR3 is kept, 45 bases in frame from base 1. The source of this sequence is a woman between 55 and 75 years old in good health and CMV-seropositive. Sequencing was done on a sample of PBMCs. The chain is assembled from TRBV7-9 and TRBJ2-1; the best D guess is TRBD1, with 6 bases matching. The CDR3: CASSPYRDTGNEQFF. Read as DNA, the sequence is TGTGCCAGCAGCCCATACAGGGATACGGGGAATGAGCAGTTCTTC.